A selection of T cell receptor beta chains follows, all from one sample in a study of prognosis after radiotherapy for stage I lung cancer. In TCRdb, the multiplex PCR reads were re-called with MiXCR into one record per CDR3 protein. This repertoire shows about 19,000 distinct CDR3 sequences, 55% found once; its top ten account for roughly 26%. The source material was PBMCs, sampled before or after stereotactic body radiation therapy (not recorded which). All receptors come from a donor aged 50 or older with non-small cell lung cancer. CDR3s include the opening cysteine and the closing phenylalanine or tryptophan. The order of the fields is D gene, J gene, clone size, V gene, CDR3 DNA, CDR3 protein. The D gene is left open where the match is weak. Only part of the rows carry a size: once, few, many, or a class if the clone is expanded.

NA TRBJ1-1 many TRBV2 TGTGCCAGCAAGAAGGACGGGTCAAACACTGAAGCTTTCTTT CASKKDGSNTEAFF
NA TRBJ1-5 NA TRBV6-2/TRBV6-3 TGTGCCAGCAGTCACTCCGGAGGTGGCTTGGGTCAGCCCCAGCATTTT CASSHSGGGLGQPQHF
NA TRBJ2-3 NA TRBV5-1 TGCGCCAGCAGCGAGGACAGCACAGATACGCAGTATTTT CASSEDSTDTQYF
NA TRBJ2-1 NA TRBV20-1 TGCAGTGCTAGAGTGAAAGTGTCCAACCGCTCCTACAATGAGCAGTTCTTC CSARVKVSNRSYNEQFF
NA TRBJ2-1 medium-sized TRBV11-1 TGTGCCAGCACACGGGGGGCGGACAATGAGCAGTTCTTC CASTRGADNEQFF
NA TRBJ2-1 NA TRBV7-9 TGTGCCAGCAGCAGACCTGGCGAGGGCAATGAGCAGTTCTTC CASSRPGEGNEQFF
NA TRBJ2-2 few TRBV5-1 TGCGCCAGCAGCTTGAGACAGGACACCGGGGAGCTGTTTTTT CASSLRQDTGELFF
NA TRBJ2-3 NA TRBV11-2 TGTGCCAGCAGTTTTTTACAGGCAAGCACAGATACGCAGTATTTT CASSFLQASTDTQYF
TRBD2 TRBJ2-1 NA TRBV24-1 TGTGCCACCAGTGATCCCTCGGGAGGGGGCTCCTACAATGAGCAGTTCTTC CATSDPSGGGSYNEQFF
TRBD1 TRBJ1-4 many TRBV5-1 TGCGCCAGCAGCAGGCGAGGGGGCTCAGCTAATGAAAAACTGTTTTTT CASSRRGGSANEKLFF
TRBD1 TRBJ2-5 NA TRBV6-2/TRBV6-3 TGTGCCAGCAGAATTGGAGGCAGGGGGCGCCAAGAGACCCAGTACTTC CASRIGGRGRQETQYF
NA TRBJ2-3 many TRBV4-1 TGCGCCAGCAGCCAATTCATGAGGGATACGCAGTATTTT CASSQFMRDTQYF
TRBD1 TRBJ2-7 medium-sized TRBV5-1 TGCGCCAGCAGCCCAGGGACAGGTCAGCCCTACGAGCAGTACTTC CASSPGTGQPYEQYF
TRBD2 TRBJ2-1 NA TRBV11-2 TGTGCCAGCAGCCCAACACTAGCGGGAGTTGCGAATGAGCAGTTCTTC CASSPTLAGVANEQFF
NA TRBJ2-7 once TRBV10-3 TGTGCCATCAGTACCAAACTAGTATGCGAGCAGTACTTC CAISTKLVCEQYF
TRBD2 TRBJ2-7 NA TRBV6-2/TRBV6-3 TGTGCCAGCAGTGAGGGACCAGCGGGAGTGCCCTACGAGCAGTACTTC CASSEGPAGVPYEQYF
TRBD2 TRBJ2-7 many TRBV19 TGTGCCAGTAGTATTTCTGGGAGGGCCGTCTACGAGCAGTACTTC CASSISGRAVYEQYF
TRBD2 TRBJ2-7 many TRBV6-5 TGTGCCAGCAGTTACTCGGGACTAGAAACCTACGAGCAGTACTTC CASSYSGLETYEQYF
NA TRBJ2-2 NA TRBV6-1 TGTGCCAGCTTTAGCACCGGGGAGCTGTTTTTT CASFSTGELFF
NA TRBJ1-6 once TRBV5-1 TGCGCCAGCAGCTTGGTTGCAGGGGATAATTCACCCCTCCACTTT CASSLVAGDNSPLHF
NA TRBJ2-7 medium-sized TRBV12-3/TRBV12-4 TGTGCCAGCAATCGGGGGGCGCGGGAGCAGTACTTC CASNRGAREQYF
TRBD2 TRBJ2-7 NA TRBV20-1 TGCAGTAAACAAACTAGCGGCTACGAGCAGTACTTC CSKQTSGYEQYF
TRBD2 TRBJ2-5 medium-sized TRBV29-1 TGCAGCGCCCTCCCGTATTTGCGGGAGGGCCTACGTGAGACCCAGTACTTC CSALPYLREGLRETQYF
NA TRBJ1-2 NA TRBV18 TGTGCCAGCTCACGAAATAACTATGGCTACACCTTC CASSRNNYGYTF
TRBD2 TRBJ2-7 many TRBV20-1 TGCAGTGCTAGGGGTAGCGGGAATGAGCAGTACTTC CSARGSGNEQYF
NA TRBJ1-6 NA TRBV6-1 TGTGCCAGCAGCGAAACCGGTACAGGGCTTAATCCACCCCTCCACTTT CASSETGTGLNPPLHF
NA TRBJ1-3 few TRBV30 TGTGCCTGGAGTGTACTGGCCCAATATGGAAACACCATATATTTT CAWSVLAQYGNTIYF
NA TRBJ2-7 medium-sized TRBV6-5 TGTGCCAGCAGTTCCACCAGTAGCTCCTACGAGCAGTACTTC CASSSTSSSYEQYF